These T cell receptor beta chains were read from a single sample in a study of PD-1 blockade in classical Hodgkin lymphoma. This table comes from immunoSEQ multiplex PCR, and its TCRdb copy is limited to in-frame clones, with some not included. The table includes about 36,000 clones, roughly three quarters detected once. The specimen was peripheral blood mononuclear cells (PBMCs), collected before the second cycle of nivolumab. Receptor source: a human donor with classical Hodgkin lymphoma. Both conserved end residues are part of each CDR3. Each record gives: J gene, clone size, D gene, V gene, CDR3 DNA, CDR3 protein. A D gene is named only where the DNA matches it firmly. For some rows the clone size is stated as once, few or many, or as a class when expanded; others skip it.

j_call: TRBJ1-4
clone_size: NA
d_call: NA
v_call: TRBV7-8
cdr3_nt: TGTGCCAGCAGTCCGTCTAGTCGAGGCGCGGGGGAAAAACTGTTTTTT
cdr3_aa: CASSPSSRGAGEKLFF

j_call: TRBJ1-1
clone_size: NA
d_call: NA
v_call: TRBV7-9
cdr3_nt: TGTGCCAGCAGCCCCCCCTCCTCAATGAACACTGAAGCTTTCTTT
cdr3_aa: CASSPPSSMNTEAFF

j_call: TRBJ2-6
clone_size: NA
d_call: NA
v_call: TRBV5-1
cdr3_nt: TGCGCCAGCAGCTTTACAGCCGGGGCCAACGTCCTGACTTTC
cdr3_aa: CASSFTAGANVLTF

j_call: TRBJ2-7
clone_size: NA
d_call: TRBD2
v_call: TRBV4-1
cdr3_nt: TGCGCCAGCAGCCAAGACGGACTAGCGGGCCCCTCCTACGAGCAGTACTTC
cdr3_aa: CASSQDGLAGPSYEQYF

j_call: TRBJ2-5
clone_size: NA
d_call: TRBD2
v_call: TRBV7-9
cdr3_nt: TGTGCCAGCAGCCAGCGGGGGGGCAGGGAGACCCAGTACTTC
cdr3_aa: CASSQRGGRETQYF

j_call: TRBJ2-7
clone_size: NA
d_call: NA
v_call: TRBV5-1
cdr3_nt: TGCGCCAGCAGCTTAAGTGTTCAGATAACTTACGAGCAGTACTTC
cdr3_aa: CASSLSVQITYEQYF

j_call: TRBJ2-7
clone_size: NA
d_call: NA
v_call: TRBV20-1
cdr3_nt: TGCAGTGCTAGAGATTGGGGGGAGCAGTACTTC
cdr3_aa: CSARDWGEQYF

j_call: TRBJ2-7
clone_size: few
d_call: NA
v_call: TRBV6-1
cdr3_nt: TGTGCCAGCAGGTTTCCTCTGGGCGAGCAGTACTTC
cdr3_aa: CASRFPLGEQYF

j_call: TRBJ2-3
clone_size: once
d_call: NA
v_call: TRBV15
cdr3_nt: TGTGCCACCAGCAGTGACCCCAATACGCAGTATTTT
cdr3_aa: CATSSDPNTQYF

j_call: TRBJ1-2
clone_size: few
d_call: TRBD1
v_call: TRBV5-8
cdr3_nt: TGTGCCAGCAGCCACGTGACAGGGGCGGACTATGGCTACACCTTC
cdr3_aa: CASSHVTGADYGYTF

j_call: TRBJ2-1
clone_size: NA
d_call: NA
v_call: TRBV27
cdr3_nt: TGTGCCAGCAGTTTATCGAATTACTTAAACGAGCAGTTCTTC
cdr3_aa: CASSLSNYLNEQFF

j_call: TRBJ2-1
clone_size: NA
d_call: NA
v_call: TRBV4-1
cdr3_nt: TGCGCCAGCAGCCATCCGGGGGCCTCCAATGAGCAGTTCTTC
cdr3_aa: CASSHPGASNEQFF

j_call: TRBJ1-3
clone_size: NA
d_call: NA
v_call: TRBV7-9
cdr3_nt: TGTGCCAGCAGCCGTGACACTTACTCTGGAAACACCATATATTTT
cdr3_aa: CASSRDTYSGNTIYF

j_call: TRBJ2-5
clone_size: NA
d_call: TRBD1
v_call: TRBV18
cdr3_nt: TGTGCCAGCTCACCAGGGGGACAGAAAGAGACCCAGTACTTC
cdr3_aa: CASSPGGQKETQYF

j_call: TRBJ2-1
clone_size: few
d_call: NA
v_call: TRBV18
cdr3_nt: TGTGCCAGCTCACCACGGGAGAGTGAGCAGTTCTTC
cdr3_aa: CASSPRESEQFF

j_call: TRBJ1-2
clone_size: few
d_call: NA
v_call: TRBV5-6
cdr3_nt: TGTGCCAGCAGCTATGAAAATCCTTCAGTGGATGGCTACACCTTC
cdr3_aa: CASSYENPSVDGYTF

j_call: TRBJ2-7
clone_size: once
d_call: TRBD1
v_call: TRBV9
cdr3_nt: TGTGCCAGCAGCGGGACAGGGCGGGAGCAGTACTTC
cdr3_aa: CASSGTGREQYF

j_call: TRBJ2-5
clone_size: few
d_call: NA
v_call: TRBV7-9
cdr3_nt: TGTGCCAGCAGCCACTCGGACCAAGAGACCCAGTACTTC
cdr3_aa: CASSHSDQETQYF

j_call: TRBJ1-5
clone_size: NA
d_call: TRBD1
v_call: TRBV5-4
cdr3_nt: TGTGCCAGCAGCTTAGGGGGCCGGGATCAGCCCCAGCATTTT
cdr3_aa: CASSLGGRDQPQHF

j_call: TRBJ1-1
clone_size: NA
d_call: NA
v_call: TRBV11-2
cdr3_nt: TGTGCCAGCAGCTTAGGGACATCGAACACTGAAGCTTTCTTT
cdr3_aa: CASSLGTSNTEAFF

j_call: TRBJ2-5
clone_size: NA
d_call: TRBD1
v_call: TRBV2
cdr3_nt: TGTGCCAGCAGCAGAGAGAGGACAGGCGGCCAAGAGACCCAGTACTTC
cdr3_aa: CASSRERTGGQETQYF

j_call: TRBJ2-3
clone_size: NA
d_call: TRBD1
v_call: TRBV2
cdr3_nt: TGTGCCAGCAGCCAGGGACAGGGGGGGTTTGGTACGCAGTATTTT
cdr3_aa: CASSQGQGGFGTQYF

j_call: TRBJ1-1
clone_size: NA
d_call: NA
v_call: TRBV30
cdr3_nt: TGTGCCTGGAGAACCCAGTGGCATGAAGCTTTCTTT
cdr3_aa: CAWRTQWHEAFF

j_call: TRBJ2-2
clone_size: NA
d_call: NA
v_call: TRBV6-5
cdr3_nt: TGTGCCAGCCGCTCGCGGCCGGCCGGGGAGCTGTTTTTT
cdr3_aa: CASRSRPAGELFF

j_call: TRBJ1-4
clone_size: few
d_call: NA
v_call: TRBV7-2
cdr3_nt: TGTGCCAGCAGCCTACAGGGAGCTAAGGAAAAACTGTTTTTT
cdr3_aa: CASSLQGAKEKLFF

j_call: TRBJ2-7
clone_size: NA
d_call: NA
v_call: TRBV6-1
cdr3_nt: TGTGCCAGCAGTCACCGGGACCGAGCCTACGAGCAGTACTTC
cdr3_aa: CASSHRDRAYEQYF

j_call: TRBJ2-7
clone_size: NA
d_call: NA
v_call: TRBV4-3
cdr3_nt: TGCGCCAGCAGCCAAGGGGACGGCTACGAGCAGTACTTC
cdr3_aa: CASSQGDGYEQYF

j_call: TRBJ1-1
clone_size: NA
d_call: NA
v_call: TRBV4-3
cdr3_nt: TGCGCCAGCAGCCAAATCCATTCTACAACTGAAGCTTTCTTT
cdr3_aa: CASSQIHSTTEAFF

j_call: TRBJ2-5
clone_size: once
d_call: NA
v_call: TRBV5-4
cdr3_nt: TGTGCCAGCAGCTTGGAAGGGATGGAGACCCAGTACTTC
cdr3_aa: CASSLEGMETQYF

j_call: TRBJ1-2
clone_size: NA
d_call: NA
v_call: TRBV10-3
cdr3_nt: TGTGCCATCAGTGGAAACAGCCAATATGGCTACACCTTC
cdr3_aa: CAISGNSQYGYTF

j_call: TRBJ1-4
clone_size: medium-sized
d_call: NA
v_call: TRBV7-9
cdr3_nt: TGTGCCAGCGGCCCCTCGGGAGCTAATGAAAAACTGTTTTTT
cdr3_aa: CASGPSGANEKLFF

j_call: TRBJ2-3
clone_size: NA
d_call: NA
v_call: TRBV20-1
cdr3_nt: TGCAGTGCTTTGACACAGGTTACGCAGTATTTT
cdr3_aa: CSALTQVTQYF

j_call: TRBJ2-4
clone_size: NA
d_call: NA
v_call: TRBV5-1
cdr3_nt: TGCGCCAGCAGCTTGGGGCTAGCGCCAGCCAAAAACATTCAGTACTTC
cdr3_aa: CASSLGLAPAKNIQYF

j_call: TRBJ2-7
clone_size: NA
d_call: NA
v_call: TRBV6-5
cdr3_nt: TGTGCCAGCAGTTCTAGGGGGTACGAGCAGTACTTC
cdr3_aa: CASSSRGYEQYF

j_call: TRBJ2-5
clone_size: NA
d_call: TRBD2
v_call: TRBV4-2
cdr3_nt: TGTGCCAGCAGCCAAGATCTAGTGAGCTTAGCGGGGCTTATAGAGACCCAGTACTTC
cdr3_aa: CASSQDLVSLAGLIETQYF

j_call: TRBJ1-1
clone_size: NA
d_call: NA
v_call: TRBV10-3
cdr3_nt: TGTGCCATCAGTGAGTTTTCTAGAGGGGGGTCGGACACTGAAGCTTTCTTT
cdr3_aa: CAISEFSRGGSDTEAFF

j_call: TRBJ2-2
clone_size: NA
d_call: TRBD2
v_call: TRBV6-5
cdr3_nt: TGTGCCAGCAGCAGAAGCGGGGGGGCAACCGGGGAGCTGTTTTTT
cdr3_aa: CASSRSGGATGELFF

j_call: TRBJ1-6
clone_size: NA
d_call: NA
v_call: TRBV10-3
cdr3_nt: TGTGCCATCAGTGGGACAGCGAATTCACCCCTCCACTTT
cdr3_aa: CAISGTANSPLHF

j_call: TRBJ2-5
clone_size: NA
d_call: NA
v_call: TRBV2
cdr3_nt: TGTGCCAGCAGTGTGGGGGTAATCCAAGAGACCCAGTACTTC
cdr3_aa: CASSVGVIQETQYF

j_call: TRBJ1-1
clone_size: NA
d_call: NA
v_call: TRBV7-8
cdr3_nt: TGTGCCAGCAGCCTCCGGGGGGAGAACACTGAAGCTTTCTTT
cdr3_aa: CASSLRGENTEAFF

j_call: TRBJ2-3
clone_size: NA
d_call: NA
v_call: TRBV13
cdr3_nt: TGTGCCAGCAGCTTAGGCCGGCATGGAGCAGATACGCAGTATTTT
cdr3_aa: CASSLGRHGADTQYF

j_call: TRBJ2-6
clone_size: NA
d_call: TRBD1
v_call: TRBV10-3
cdr3_nt: TGTGCCATCAACCCGACAGGGGCCTCTGGGGCCAACGTCCTGACTTTC
cdr3_aa: CAINPTGASGANVLTF

j_call: TRBJ1-4
clone_size: NA
d_call: NA
v_call: TRBV18
cdr3_nt: TGTGCCAGCTCACAGCGGTCAGGAGATAATGAAAAACTGTTTTTT
cdr3_aa: CASSQRSGDNEKLFF

j_call: TRBJ1-1
clone_size: few
d_call: TRBD1
v_call: TRBV4-1
cdr3_nt: TGCGCCAGCAGCCAGGTACCGGGACAGGGGATCAGAACTGAAGCTTTCTTT
cdr3_aa: CASSQVPGQGIRTEAFF

j_call: TRBJ1-2
clone_size: NA
d_call: TRBD1
v_call: TRBV19
cdr3_nt: TGTGCCAGTAGTATAACGGGGACAGCGGATGGCTACACCTTC
cdr3_aa: CASSITGTADGYTF

j_call: TRBJ1-3
clone_size: NA
d_call: NA
v_call: TRBV6-5
cdr3_nt: TGTGCCAGCGGAGGAAGGGTGAATGGAAACACCATATATTTT
cdr3_aa: CASGGRVNGNTIYF

j_call: TRBJ1-5
clone_size: NA
d_call: NA
v_call: TRBV6-5
cdr3_nt: TGTGCCAGCAGTAAAACCCATCGGCAGTCCCAGCCCCAGCATTTT
cdr3_aa: CASSKTHRQSQPQHF

j_call: TRBJ2-7
clone_size: NA
d_call: NA
v_call: TRBV21-1
cdr3_nt: TGTGCCAGCAGCAAAGTTGGGGTAGGGGTTGCGAATTGCGAGCAGTACTTC
cdr3_aa: CASSKVGVGVANCEQYF